A selection of T cell receptor beta chains follows, all from one sample in a study of human T cells and chemical hapten exposure. One entry per CDR3 protein, called by TCRdb with MiXCR from the RACE reads. The sample yields 25,000 to 35,000 distinct CDR3 sequences, around 6% seen once. The source material was whole blood, sampled in connection with sensitization to the hapten diphenylcyclopropenone (DPC). The receptors were sampled from a man aged 30 to 39 with alopecia areata. Some clones in this sample may be carry-over from other donors' samples. Both conserved end residues are part of each CDR3. D genes are given only for firm matches. Part of the rows lack a size; the others show once, few, many or a class for expanded clones.

abundance	j_gene	v_gene	d_gene	CDR3aa	CDR3nt
many	TRBJ1-1	TRBV6-2/TRBV6-3	.	CASSSAGWTEAFF	TGTGCCAGCAGCTCGGCAGGGTGGACTGAAGCTTTCTTT
many	TRBJ2-3	TRBV6-1	.	CASSGRVFTDTQYF	TGTGCCAGCAGTGGCAGGGTTTTCACAGATACGCAGTATTTT
many	TRBJ2-5	TRBV6-6	.	CASSPDGTQYF	TGTGCCAGCAGCCCCGATGGGACCCAGTACTTC
many	TRBJ2-1	TRBV29-1	TRBD1	CSVRAGTGATLAQFF	TGCAGCGTGAGGGCCGGGACAGGGGCGACCCTCGCGCAGTTCTTC
many	TRBJ2-7	TRBV27	TRBD2	CASSPSGGAHEQYF	TGTGCCAGCAGCCCTAGCGGGGGGGCCCACGAGCAGTACTTC
many	TRBJ2-1	TRBV19	.	CASSLGKNEQFF	TGTGCCAGTAGTCTCGGGAAGAATGAGCAGTTCTTC
many	TRBJ1-2	TRBV4-1	TRBD1	CASSLGGADGYTF	TGCGCCAGCAGCCTAGGGGGCGCGGATGGCTACACCTTC
many	TRBJ1-1	TRBV12-3/TRBV12-4	.	CASSPSYTEAFF	TGTGCCAGCTCCCCCAGTTACACTGAAGCTTTCTTT
many	TRBJ1-2	TRBV29-1	.	CSVEGGLRSYGYTF	TGCAGCGTTGAAGGCGGTCTTAGGTCTTATGGCTACACCTTC
many	TRBJ2-7	TRBV6-2/TRBV6-3	.	CASSPHADTPYYEQYF	TGTGCCAGCAGCCCTCACGCGGATACCCCCTACTACGAGCAGTACTTC
many	TRBJ2-7	TRBV7-6	TRBD2	CASSLGLAGASTKQYF	TGTGCCAGCAGCTTAGGTCTAGCGGGGGCTTCTACGAAGCAGTACTTC
many	TRBJ1-2	TRBV9	.	CASSFYTGPNYGYTF	TGTGCCAGCAGCTTTTATACAGGTCCTAACTATGGCTACACCTTC
medium-sized	TRBJ1-1	TRBV27	.	CASSLIAGEAFF	TGTGCCAGCAGTCTCATAGCAGGTGAAGCTTTCTTT
many	TRBJ2-1	TRBV29-1	TRBD1	CSAPGTAYNEQFF	TGCAGCGCCCCCGGGACAGCCTACAATGAGCAGTTCTTC
many	TRBJ2-6	TRBV6-6	TRBD1	CASRTGGAGANVLTF	TGTGCCAGCAGGACAGGGGGCGCTGGGGCCAACGTCCTGACTTTC
many	TRBJ1-2	TRBV4-3	.	CASSQTGVYGYTF	TGCGCCAGCAGCCAAACAGGAGTCTATGGCTACACCTTC
many	TRBJ1-1	TRBV3-1	TRBD1	CASSQGQGLGTEAFF	TGTGCCAGCAGCCAAGGACAGGGATTAGGCACTGAAGCTTTCTTT
many	TRBJ2-2	TRBV13	TRBD2	CASSSTSGDTGELFF	TGTGCCAGCAGCTCGACTAGCGGTGACACCGGGGAGCTGTTTTTT
many	TRBJ1-5	TRBV27	TRBD1	CASRRTGGFDQPQHF	TGTGCCAGCAGACGTACAGGGGGCTTTGATCAGCCCCAGCATTTT
many	TRBJ2-3	TRBV5-1	.	CASSTLESTDTQYF	TGCGCCAGCAGCACACTGGAGAGCACAGATACGCAGTATTTT
many	TRBJ2-6	TRBV9	.	CASSSSSDSWETGANVLTF	TGTGCCAGCAGCTCCTCCTCGGACAGTTGGGAAACTGGGGCCAACGTCCTGACTTTC
many	TRBJ1-5	TRBV27	TRBD1	CASRGTGVNQPQHF	TGTGCCAGCCGGGGGACAGGGGTGAATCAGCCCCAGCATTTT
many	TRBJ1-1	TRBV6-6	.	CASSYSPGRTEAFF	TGTGCCAGCAGTTACTCGCCAGGGCGGACTGAAGCTTTCTTT
many	TRBJ2-3	TRBV7-3	TRBD2	CASSGSGGTDTQYF	TGTGCCAGCAGCGGTAGCGGGGGCACAGATACGCAGTATTTT
.	TRBJ2-1	TRBV5-5	TRBD2	CASSLVSSGVSSYNEQFF	TGTGCCAGCAGCTTGGTGTCTAGCGGGGTGAGCTCCTACAATGAGCAGTTCTTC
many	TRBJ1-4	TRBV12-3/TRBV12-4	TRBD1	CASSSGTGLEKLFF	TGTGCCAGCAGTTCGGGGACAGGGTTGGAAAAACTGTTTTTT
few	TRBJ2-1	TRBV19	.	CASSIVYGTNYIF	TGTGCCAGTAGTATAGTGTACGGGACAAACTACATCTTC
.	TRBJ1-5	TRBV7-9	.	CASSAGYQPQHF	TGTGCCAGCAGCGCTGGGTATCAGCCCCAGCATTTT
few	TRBJ1-3	TRBV27	.	CASSPGARGNTIYF	TGTGCCAGCAGTCCAGGGGCGAGGGGAAACACCATATATTTT
many	TRBJ2-5	TRBV12-3/TRBV12-4	TRBD2	CASSFRMAGGPPETQYF	TGTGCCAGCAGTTTCAGGATGGCGGGGGGCCCGCCCGAGACCCAGTACTTC
many	TRBJ1-2	TRBV12-3/TRBV12-4	TRBD1	CASSSSGGSYGYTF	TGTGCCAGCAGTTCCTCAGGGGGCTCGTATGGCTACACCTTC
many	TRBJ2-2	TRBV4-3	.	CASSRSGEGELFF	TGCGCCAGCAGCCGCTCGGGAGAGGGGGAGCTGTTTTTT
many	TRBJ2-1	TRBV13	TRBD2	CASSLRYSGGRNYNEQFF	TGTGCCAGCAGCTTAAGGTATAGCGGGGGGCGAAACTACAATGAGCAGTTCTTC
many	TRBJ1-2	TRBV30	.	CAWRAGPGYTF	TGTGCCTGGAGAGCAGGGCCCGGCTACACCTTC
many	TRBJ2-7	TRBV6-2/TRBV6-3	.	CASISPSYEQYF	TGTGCCAGCATAAGCCCCTCCTACGAGCAGTACTTC
few	TRBJ2-7	TRBV19	TRBD1	CASSPGQTVYEQYF	TGTGCCAGTAGCCCGGGACAGACAGTCTACGAGCAGTACTTC
many	TRBJ2-3	TRBV7-9	TRBD1	CASSPDRGATDTQYF	TGTGCCAGCAGCCCCGACAGGGGTGCCACAGATACGCAGTATTTT
.	TRBJ1-1	TRBV20-1	.	CSARVLGLNLMNTEAFF	TGCAGTGCTAGAGTTTTAGGACTAAACCTAATGAACACTGAAGCTTTCTTT
.	TRBJ1-4	TRBV12-3/TRBV12-4	.	CASRVTGNVEKLFF	TGTGCCAGCAGAGTCACAGGGAACGTTGAAAAACTGTTTTTT
.	TRBJ2-5	TRBV11-2	.	CASTRGRLQETQYF	TGTGCCAGCACCCGGGGGCGCCTCCAAGAGACCCAGTACTTC
many	TRBJ1-1	TRBV3-1	.	CASSQGGAGTNTEAFF	TGTGCCAGCAGCCAGGGAGGGGCAGGGACGAACACTGAAGCTTTCTTT
many	TRBJ1-4	TRBV27	.	CASSPEPGRGSEKLFF	TGTGCCAGCAGTCCAGAACCGGGCCGCGGGAGTGAAAAACTGTTTTTT
many	TRBJ1-2	TRBV7-9	.	CASSLGDGYTF	TGTGCCAGCAGCTTGGGGGACGGCTACACCTTC
many	TRBJ2-7	TRBV18	TRBD1	CASSPTVGQGSYEQYF	TGTGCCAGCTCACCAACTGTGGGACAGGGCTCCTACGAGCAGTACTTC
many	TRBJ1-2	TRBV9	.	CASSVDSYGYTF	TGTGCCAGCAGCGTAGACAGCTATGGCTACACCTTC
many	TRBJ1-4	TRBV18	.	CASSPRGAQEKLFF	TGTGCCAGCTCACCACGTGGGGCTCAAGAAAAACTGTTTTTT
many	TRBJ2-3	TRBV7-2	.	CASSLDKATDTQYF	TGTGCCAGCAGCTTAGACAAGGCCACAGATACGCAGTATTTT